The 27 T cell receptor beta chains listed next were all sequenced from one sample in a study of T cells in Graves' hyperthyroidism and ophthalmopathy. Template material for amplifying TCR beta CDR3 regions consisted of RNA transcripts. First-round RT-PCR targeting the TCR CDR3 was performed with the HTBI primer set. MiXCR was run by TCRdb on the multiplex PCR reads, yielding one entry per CDR3 protein. Found here are about 360,000 distinct CDR3 sequences, 25% of them singletons; the top ten hold roughly 70%. Sequencing was performed on blood. The receptors come from a man in his forties or fifties with Graves' hyperthyroidism.

CDR3 DNA: TGTGCCTGGAGCCCTAAAGGGGGGGGCAACGAGCAGTACTTC. This encodes CAWSPKGGGNEQYF. V is TRBV30 and J is TRBJ2-7, with a tentative D call TRBD2 (7 bases). The length of the CDR3 is 14 residues. V dropped 3 bases and J dropped 5 bases, with 17 bases sitting between them. Germline loops: CDR1 GTSNPN, CDR2 SVGIG (reference sequence).

CDR3 nucleotide sequence: TGCAGCGTTGAAGACGGGCTATGGGTCGAGCAGTTCTTC. Its translation: CSVEDGLWVEQFF. This chain joins TRBV29-1 and TRBJ2-1; D remains ambiguous. The V gene lost 0 bases and the J gene lost 10 bases, with 13 bases spanning the gap. This CDR3 has 13 residues. The germline V gene encodes CDR1 SQVTM and CDR2 ANQGSEA.

At least ten counts were recorded for this clonotype. The CDR3 protein is CASSLISGSYEQYF. The CDR3, as DNA: TGTGCCAGCAGCTTAATTAGCGGGAGCTACGAGCAGTACTTC. The chain has TRBV7-2 and TRBJ2-7, with 9 positions matching TRBD2. Germline CDR1 SGHTA, CDR2 FQGNSA. V shed 2 bases, J shed 3 bases, and the junction held 2 bases outside the gene matches. The CDR3 is 14 amino acids.

This clonotype has only a few counts. The chain combines TRBV19 with TRBJ2-2, with unresolved D. V gave up 4 bases and J gave up 6 bases, with 9 bases separating them. This CDR3 has 13 residues. Germline CDR1 is LNHDA and CDR2 is SQIVND (reference sequence). The CDR3 sequence: CASSTEVPGELFF. The CDR3 coding sequence is TGTGCCAGTAGTACAGAGGTTCCCGGGGAGCTGTTTTTT.

This sequence joins TRBV11-2 and TRBJ2-7, with D possibly TRBD2 on 6 matching bases. CDR1 and CDR2 from the germline V gene are SGHAT and FQNNGV. This CDR3 has 21 amino acids. V lost 6 bases and J 0 bases, leaving 33 bases between the germline ends. The CDR3: CASSLFPPGSLAGSSSYEQYF. The DNA for the CDR3 is TGTGCCAGCAGTTTATTCCCCCCTGGCTCTCTGGCGGGATCCAGCTCCTACGAGCAGTACTTC. Full variable domain (outside the CDR3, taken from reference TRBV11-2 and TRBJ2-7): EAGVAQSPRYKIIEKRQSVAFWCNPISGHATLYWYQQILGQGPKLLIQFQNNGVVDDSQLPKDRFSAERLKGVDSTLKIQPAKLEDSAVYLCASSLFPPGSLAGSSSYEQYFGPGTRLTVT.

This chain connects TRBV7-2 to TRBJ2-7; TRBD2 aligns across 7 bases. The trim removed 6 bases at V and 0 bases at J, leaving 14 bases unmatched. Germline loops: CDR1 SGHTA, CDR2 FQGNSA. The CDR3 consists of 17 residues. As DNA, the CDR3 is TGTGCCAGCAGTTACCCCCCTGCGGGGGTCCCCTCCTACGAGCAGTACTTC. Amino acids: CASSYPPAGVPSYEQYF.

This clonotype has at least ten counts. This sequence joins TRBV7-8 and TRBJ2-7; D may be TRBD2 (6 bases). Trimming cost V 5 bases and J 5 bases, with 19 bases left between them. The CDR3 has 15 amino acids. Germline V gene lookup returns CDR1 SGHVS and CDR2 FQNEAQ. Written as DNA, the CDR3 is TGTGCCAGCAGCCCCGACGTAGGGACTGGGAACGAGCAGTACTTC. Amino acid sequence: CASSPDVGTGNEQYF. Full variable domain (remainder filled in from reference TRBV7-8 and TRBJ2-7): GAGVSQSPRYKVAKRGQDVALRCDPISGHVSLFWYQQALGQGPEFLTYFQNEAQLDKSGLPSDRFFAERPEGSVSTLKIQRTQQEDSAVYLCASSPDVGTGNEQYFGPGTRLTVT.

This clonotype appeared a few times. The J gene is TRBJ1-1, the V gene TRBV20-1; TRBD1 matches at 11 bases. CDR3 length equals 14 residues. Trimming cost V 6 bases and J 1 base; bases outside gene matches: 4. Germline CDR1 DFQATT, CDR2 SNEGSKA (reference sequence). The CDR3 coding sequence is TGCAGTGCACTCGGACAGGGGGCGAACACTGAAGCTTTCTTT. Translated, it gives CSALGQGANTEAFF.

This clonotype was detected ten times or more. At one of its ends the junction is not consistent with the germline gene, which may arise from a read error. The CDR3 DNA follows: TGTGCCAGCAGCCTAGCGGGAGGACCTTACAATGAGCAGTTCTTC. Translated: CASSLAGGPYNEQFF. The genes are TRBV7-9 and TRBJ2-1; 11 bases align to TRBD2. Germline assignment: CDR1 SEHNR and CDR2 FQNEAQ (reference sequence). This CDR3 has 15 residues.

The chain combines TRBV7-6 with TRBJ2-3; 8 bases line up with TRBD2. CDR1 SGHVS and CDR2 FNYEAQ come from the germline V gene. The junction had 11 bases not matched to a gene; V was cut back by 5 bases and J by 4 bases. CDR3 size: 16 residues. The CDR3 DNA reads as TGTGCCAGCAGCCCAGGACTAGCCGTCCGCCCAGATACGCAGTATTTT. Translating it yields CASSPGLAVRPDTQYF.

This clonotype was seen only a few times. J is TRBJ2-7 and V is TRBV28, with 7 bases that match TRBD1. Trimming removed 5 bases from V and 1 base from J; junction bases left unmatched: 14. The CDR3 runs 17 residues. In germline, CDR1 is MDHEN, CDR2 SYDVKM. The CDR3 here is CASSGYDWTGSSYEQYF. Written as DNA, the CDR3 is TGTGCCAGCAGTGGATACGACTGGACAGGATCTTCCTACGAGCAGTACTTC.

This CDR3 reads CASSLSRSGGETQYF. CDR3 in DNA: TGTGCCAGCAGTTTGAGTAGGAGCGGGGGAGAGACCCAGTACTTC. J is TRBJ2-5 and V is TRBV12-3 or TRBV12-4, with 8 positions matching TRBD2. This CDR3 comprises 15 residues. Trimming at V came to 3 bases and at J to 4 bases, leaving 7 bases not matched to a gene.

There are a few counts of this clonotype. This chain uses TRBV10-2 with TRBJ1-5; a weak D match, TRBD1 (5 bases). Germline V CDR1 and CDR2: WSHSY, SAAADI. The CDR3 is 14 amino acids. Trimming stripped 6 bases from V and 5 bases from J, with 14 bases between. CDR3 DNA sequence: TGCGCCAGCAGACCCGACGGGGGATATCAGCCCCAGCATTTT. Translation: CASRPDGGYQPQHF.

The chain employs TRBV10-3 and TRBJ2-5, with TRBD2 as a possible D gene (6 bases). This CDR3 is built from 13 residues. Trimming removed 3 bases at V and 5 bases at J, with 10 bases between. Germline V lookup: CDR1 ENHRY, CDR2 SYGVKD. CDR3 amino acids: CAISDGGSETQYF. As DNA, the CDR3 is TGTGCCATCAGTGACGGGGGAAGTGAGACCCAGTACTTC.

This chain uses TRBV11-3 with TRBJ2-7; 8 nucleotides align to TRBD1. The CDR3 is 14 amino acids. The V gene's germline CDR1 is SGHNT and CDR2 YENEEA. Losses at the gene ends were 6 bases for V and 4 bases for J; bases not matched to a gene: 8. The CDR3 is CASREDREEYEQYF. The DNA of the CDR3 is TGTGCCAGCAGGGAGGACAGGGAAGAATACGAGCAGTACTTC.

The chain couples TRBV19 to TRBJ1-1; a weak D match, TRBD1 (6 bases). The CDR3 runs 14 residues. V dropped 2 bases and J dropped 6 bases, with 13 bases sitting between them. The germline CDR1 and CDR2 sequences are LNHDA and SQIVND (reference sequence). The DNA for the CDR3 is TGTGCCAGTAGTATAAATCCAGGGGTTGCTGAAGCTTTCTTT. It codes for CASSINPGVAEAFF.

This clonotype came up a few times. This chain connects TRBV5-1 to TRBJ2-2; D is possibly TRBD2 (6 bases). Looked up from germline, CDR1 is SGHRS and CDR2 is YFSETQ. The V end was cut by 0 bases, the J end by 8 bases, with 14 bases between. The CDR3 covers 15 residues. In nucleotides, the CDR3 is TGCGCCAGCAGCTTGGCCGGGAGTCAAGGAGGGGAGCTGTTTTTT. Protein product: CASSLAGSQGGELFF.

Notes on this clonotype: One junction end does not reproduce the germline sequence, and a read error may be involved. The chain is built from TRBV7-9 and TRBJ2-7, with 10 bases aligning to TRBD2. The V gene's germline CDR1 is SEHNR and CDR2 FQNEAQ (reference sequence). The CDR3 is 16 amino acids. In nucleotides, the CDR3 is TGTGGCAGCAGCTTCATGGGGACTAGCGACTCCTACGAGCAGTACTTC. It yields the protein CGSSFMGTSDSYEQYF.

This rearrangement joins TRBV5-1 to TRBJ1-1; D possibly corresponds to TRBD1 (6 bases). The CDR3 spans 14 residues. Germline V lookup: CDR1 SGHRS, CDR2 YFSETQ. Trimming took off 4 bases at V and 2 bases at J, with 12 bases between the two ends. CDR3 DNA sequence: TGCGCCAGCAGCCGGACAGCGTTTAACACTGAAGCTTTCTTT. Its translation: CASSRTAFNTEAFF.

V is TRBV6-5 and J is TRBJ1-2; D might be TRBD1 (6 bases). This CDR3 spans 16 amino acids. Germline V gene data show CDR1 as MNHEY and CDR2 as SVGAGI. The V end lost 5 bases, the J end lost 8 bases, and 24 bases lay between the germline ends. The CDR3 nucleotides are TGTGCCAGCAGTCACCGGGACACATCTAACTATAAAGGCTACACCTTC. It encodes CASSHRDTSNYKGYTF.

The V and J genes are TRBV24-1 and TRBJ1-5, with D possibly TRBD1 on 6 matching bases. Germline CDR1 KGHDR, CDR2 SFDVKD. This CDR3 region has 17 residues. Trimming shortened V by 5 bases and J by 15 bases, and 31 bases separated the two germline ends. The CDR3 coding sequence is TGTGCCACCAGTGGAACCCGACTGGGCAGGGGAAGTAGGTCCCGGCATTTT. Encoded protein: CATSGTRLGRGSRSRHF.

This chain links TRBV6-2 or TRBV6-3 with TRBJ1-5; 9 bases line up with TRBD1. CDR3 size: 16 residues. V shed 5 bases, J shed 2 bases, and the junction held 7 bases outside the gene matches. Germline V CDR1 and CDR2: MNHEY, SVGEGT. The CDR3 loop is CASSAQGQGGNQPQHF. The CDR3 nucleotides read TGTGCCAGCAGTGCGCAGGGACAGGGTGGCAATCAGCCCCAGCATTTT.

The CDR3 DNA sequence: TGCAGCGTTGAAGGGAGGCGGGAGGGGGAAAATGAGCAGTTCTTC. Its translation is CSVEGRREGENEQFF. The V and J genes are TRBV29-1 and TRBJ2-1; 9 bases align to TRBD2. The CDR3 spans 15 residues. The trim removed 1 base at V and 7 bases at J, leaving 8 bases unmatched. Germline lookup yields CDR1 SQVTM and CDR2 ANQGSEA.

This chain links TRBV20-1 with TRBJ2-5, with D unclear. Germline CDR1 and CDR2: DFQATT and SNEGSKA (reference sequence). Deletions cut 5 bases from V and 5 bases from J, with 15 bases between. The CDR3 runs 13 residues. The CDR3 protein is CSAGRRAGETQYF. In nucleotides, the CDR3 is TGCAGTGCTGGCCGCCGGGCTGGGGAGACCCAGTACTTC.

This clonotype was observed a few times. The rearrangement joins TRBV4-1 to TRBJ1-4; D uncertain. Germline V gives CDR1 MGHRA, CDR2 YSYEKL. The ends were cut back, 2 bases at V and 6 bases at J, with 4 bases in the middle. CDR3 length: 12 amino acids. The CDR3 region is CASSQTDEKLFF. The CDR3 DNA follows: TGCGCCAGCAGCCAAACGGATGAAAAACTGTTTTTT.

This clonotype was seen a few times. The J gene is TRBJ2-2, the V gene TRBV6-1, with 9 bases identical to TRBD1. CDR1 and CDR2 from the germline V gene are MNHNS and SASEGT. CDR3 size: 16 residues. The ends lost 7 bases at V and 1 base at J; junction bases unmatched: 7. CDR3 residues: CASTFGTGWNTGELFF. DNA of the CDR3: TGTGCCAGCACCTTCGGGACAGGGTGGAACACCGGGGAGCTGTTTTTT.

This clonotype was seen more than once but under ten times. This chain uses TRBV20-1 with TRBJ2-7; 9 nucleotides agree with TRBD2. Germline assignment: CDR1 DFQATT and CDR2 SNEGSKA (reference sequence). Unmatched junction bases numbered 9, after V lost 0 bases and J lost 6 bases. This CDR3 comprises 15 residues. The CDR3 DNA reads as TGCAGTGCTAGAGATTTTAGCGGGAGCCAATGCGAGCAGTACTTC. As protein: CSARDFSGSQCEQYF.